One and the same sample provided the 19 T cell receptor beta chains below, sequenced in a study of graft-versus-host responses after intestinal transplantation (dated by TCRdb to the early 2020s). Libraries were built with the immunoSEQ multiplex PCR assay. TCRdb's version of the immuneACCESS table is confined to in-frame rearrangements and falls short of the full clone set. An unresolved V gene accounts for under half of the shortfall where checked; the remainder is of unknown origin. The sample table shows over 35,000 clones, and about 90% are seen once. 2% to 3% of the sample lies in the top ten. The sample was PBMCs, taken about 310 days after intestinal transplant. The origin of the receptors is a human patient who received an intestinal transplant, so some T cells may come from the graft donor.

V usage is TRBV5-6 and J usage is TRBJ2-5, with 7 bases aligning to TRBD2. With V trimmed by 1 base and J by 4 bases, 4 bases remained unmatched. CDR1 SGHDT and CDR2 YYEEEE come from the germline V gene. The CDR3 loop spans 14 amino acids. The CDR3 nucleotides are TGTGCCAGCAGCTTGTTTGGGGAGGGAGAGACCCAGTACTTC. Translating it yields CASSLFGEGETQYF. The whole variable domain, filled in from reference TRBV5-6 and TRBJ2-5, reads DAGVTQSPTHLIKTRGQQVTLRCSPKSGHDTVSWYQQALGQGPQFIFQYYEEEERQRGNFPDRFSGHQFPNYSSELNVNALLLGDSALYLCASSLFGEGETQYFGPGTRLLVL.

The genes are TRBV5-1 and TRBJ2-3; maybe TRBD2 (6 bases). CDR1 and CDR2 from the germline V gene are SGHRS and YFSETQ. The CDR3 contains 14 residues. V lost 3 bases to trimming and J lost 4 bases, with 12 bases between them. CDR3 nucleotides: TGCGCCAGCAGCTCCCCCGGCGGGGCAGATACGCAGTATTTT. Protein sequence: CASSSPGGADTQYF.

V is TRBV5-5 and J is TRBJ2-3; D is undetermined. The CDR3 contains 17 residues. V gave up 4 bases and J gave up 0 bases, with 18 bases separating them. CDR1 is SGHKS, CDR2 YYEKEE, per germline (reference sequence). The CDR3 reads CASSGRSSRTSTDTQYF. CDR3 coding DNA: TGTGCCAGCAGCGGGCGCTCCAGCAGAACTAGCACAGATACGCAGTATTTT.

The genes are TRBV11-2 and TRBJ1-1; D is unresolved. This CDR3 contains 13 residues. Trimming stripped 4 bases from V and 3 bases from J, with 9 bases between. Germline V gene sequence: CDR1 SGHAT, CDR2 FQNNGV. DNA of the CDR3: TGTGCCAGCAGCTCCCCCCCCTACACTGAAGCTTTCTTT. This codes for CASSSPPYTEAFF.

The rearrangement joins TRBV18 to TRBJ1-3; 10 bases match TRBD1. This CDR3 comprises 15 residues. Germline assignment: CDR1 KGHSH and CDR2 LQKENI. V trimming: 4 bases; J trimming: 4 bases; junction bases outside the gene matches: 4. DNA for the CDR3: TGTGCCAGCTCACAGACAGGGGGCCTCGGAAACACCATATATTTT. Its translation: CASSQTGGLGNTIYF.

This sequence joins TRBV6-5 and TRBJ2-7, with 7 bases aligning to TRBD1. CDR1 is MNHEY and CDR2 is SVGAGI in the germline V gene. V gave up 6 bases and J gave up 2 bases; unmatched junction bases: 7. The CDR3 extends over 14 amino acids. Written as DNA, the CDR3 is TGTGCCAGCAGCTTGGACAGGACCACCTACGAGCAGTACTTC. It yields the protein CASSLDRTTYEQYF.

The chain joins TRBV2 to TRBJ2-7; TRBD1 is a possible D gene (6 bases). Germline V gene lookup returns CDR1 SNHLY and CDR2 FYNNEI. CDR3 length: 14 residues. V shed 1 base and J shed 4 bases, with 11 bases lying between them. The CDR3 protein is CASSEGRGRYEQYF. CDR3 nucleotide sequence: TGTGCCAGCAGTGAAGGCAGGGGACGATACGAGCAGTACTTC.

This clone has just a few counts. The chain carries TRBV5-4 and TRBJ2-7; the D call may be TRBD1 or TRBD2 (5 bases each). The V end lost 0 bases, the J end lost 4 bases, and 17 bases lay between the germline ends. The CDR3 sequence is 16 residues long. Germline CDR1 SGHNT, CDR2 YYREEE (reference sequence). In nucleotides, the CDR3 is TGTGCCAGCAGCTTGGCGATATGGGGGTTCGTTTACGAGCAGTACTTC. Its translation is CASSLAIWGFVYEQYF.

The rearrangement joins TRBV4-2 to TRBJ2-2; 8 bases align to TRBD2. Trimming removed 4 bases from V and 3 bases from J; junction bases left unmatched: 10. This CDR3 comprises 17 residues. Germline V gene sequence: CDR1 LGHNA, CDR2 YNFKEQ. The CDR3 region has the DNA TGTGCCAGCAGCCGACTGCCCCTGCGGGGGGACACCGGGGAGCTGTTTTTT. Amino acids: CASSRLPLRGDTGELFF.

This chain joins TRBV4-2 and TRBJ2-2; D is possibly TRBD2 (5 bases). The length of the CDR3 is 15 residues. The germline gives CDR1 LGHNA, CDR2 YNFKEQ. Trimming left V 2 bases short and J 2 bases short, with 9 bases between. Here the CDR3 reads CASSQPRLNTGELFF. Written as DNA, the CDR3 is TGTGCCAGCAGCCAACCCCGACTAAACACCGGGGAGCTGTTTTTT.

The chain joins TRBV7-2 to TRBJ1-3; D possibly corresponds to TRBD1 (5 bases). Germline loops: CDR1 SGHTA, CDR2 FQGNSA. V lost 5 bases and J lost 0, with 11 bases in between. This CDR3 has 15 residues. CDR3 sequence: CASSQGPLSGNTIYF. The CDR3 DNA is TGTGCCAGCAGCCAGGGTCCGCTCTCTGGAAACACCATATATTTT. Based on the CDR3 plus reference TRBV7-2 and TRBJ1-3, the full variable domain is GAGVSQSPSNKVTEKGKDVELRCDPISGHTALYWYRQSLGQGLEFLIYFQGNSAPDKSGLPSDRFSAERTGGSVSTLTIQRTQQEDSAVYLCASSQGPLSGNTIYFGEGSWLTVV.

The chain carries TRBV7-2 and TRBJ2-5, with D perhaps being TRBD1 or TRBD2 (5 bases each). This CDR3 is built from 13 residues. Germline assignment: CDR1 SGHTA and CDR2 FQGNSA. Trimming stripped 5 bases from V and 7 bases from J, with 14 bases between. The CDR3, as DNA: TGTGCCAGCAGCCGGGACGCCAAAGGGACCCAGTACTTC. It translates to CASSRDAKGTQYF.

Worth noting for this clone: Germline is not matched at one junction end, which may reflect a read error. This rearrangement joins TRBV6-5 to TRBJ1-1; maybe TRBD1 (6 bases). This CDR3 is built from 15 residues. Germline CDR1 MNHEY, CDR2 SVGAGI. The DNA for the CDR3 is TGTGTCAGCAGTTACTCGCGGTCAGGGGCCACTGAAGCTTTCTTT. It translates to CVSSYSRSGATEAFF.

This chain joins TRBV7-2 and TRBJ2-1; D gene ambiguous. The CDR3 is 15 residues long. Between the trimmed V and J ends, which lost 5 bases and 4 bases, there was a span of 15 bases. Germline CDR1 is SGHTA and CDR2 is FQGNSA. CDR3 protein: CASSHDSVSYNEQFF. CDR3 DNA sequence: TGTGCCAGCAGCCACGACTCCGTTAGTTACAATGAGCAGTTCTTC. The full variable domain, in which reference TRBV7-2 and TRBJ2-1 provide the parts outside the CDR3, is GAGVSQSPSNKVTEKGKDVELRCDPISGHTALYWYRQSLGQGLEFLIYFQGNSAPDKSGLPSDRFSAERTGGSVSTLTIQRTQQEDSAVYLCASSHDSVSYNEQFFGPGTRLTVL.

The rearrangement joins TRBV4-2 to TRBJ2-3, with TRBD2 matching over 11 bases. CDR3 length equals 16 residues. Germline CDR1 reads LGHNA; CDR2 reads YNFKEQ. Trimming removed 0 bases from V and 1 base from J; junction bases left unmatched: 0. This CDR3 reads CASSQELAGGTDTQYF. DNA of the CDR3: TGTGCCAGCAGCCAAGAACTAGCGGGAGGCACAGATACGCAGTATTTT.

This rearrangement joins TRBV11-2 to TRBJ1-1, with D uncertain. CDR1 and CDR2 (germline): SGHAT, FQNNGV. V was cut by 4 bases and J by 0 bases, with 3 bases left in between. The CDR3 length is 12 residues. The CDR3 reads CASSWMNTEAFF. The CDR3, as DNA: TGTGCCAGCAGCTGGATGAACACTGAAGCTTTCTTT.

V and J are TRBV2 and TRBJ2-5; D is possibly TRBD2 (6 bases). The CDR3 consists of 15 residues. Germline CDR1 and CDR2: SNHLY and FYNNEI. V was clipped by 3 bases and J by 0 bases, with 11 bases between them. This chain's CDR3 is CASSDQGLYQETQYF. The CDR3 DNA follows: TGTGCCAGCAGTGACCAGGGACTTTACCAAGAGACCCAGTACTTC.

This sequence joins TRBV28 and TRBJ2-1, with D unclear. Germline V gene data show CDR1 as MDHEN and CDR2 as SYDVKM. Trimming shortened V by 5 bases and J by 0 bases, and 8 bases separated the two germline ends. CDR3 length equals 14 residues. The CDR3 region has the DNA TGTGCCAGCAGTCCCGTAAGCTCCTACAATGAGCAGTTCTTC. It codes for CASSPVSSYNEQFF.

This chain uses TRBV10-2 with TRBJ2-1, with 13 bases aligning to TRBD2. The trim removed 5 bases at V and 5 bases at J, leaving 0 bases unmatched. The CDR3 has 14 amino acids. Germline CDR1 reads WSHSY; CDR2 reads SAAADI. This CDR3 is CASSTSGGDNEQFF. The CDR3 DNA follows: TGCGCCAGCAGTACTAGCGGGGGGGACAATGAGCAGTTCTTC.